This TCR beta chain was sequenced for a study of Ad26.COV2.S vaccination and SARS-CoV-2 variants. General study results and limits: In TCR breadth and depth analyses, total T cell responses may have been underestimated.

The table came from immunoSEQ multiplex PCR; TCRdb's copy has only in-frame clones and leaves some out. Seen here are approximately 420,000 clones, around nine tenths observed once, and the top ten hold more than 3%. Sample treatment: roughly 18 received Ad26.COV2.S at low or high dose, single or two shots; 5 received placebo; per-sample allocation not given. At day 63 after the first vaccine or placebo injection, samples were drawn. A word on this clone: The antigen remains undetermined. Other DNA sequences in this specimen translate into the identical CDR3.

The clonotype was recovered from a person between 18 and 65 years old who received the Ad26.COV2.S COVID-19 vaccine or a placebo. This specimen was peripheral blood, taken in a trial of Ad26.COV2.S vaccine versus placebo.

CDR3: CASSLQGYYGYTF. The CDR3 DNA sequence: TGTGCCAGCAGCTTACAGGGATACTATGGCTACACCTTC. This chain joins TRBV7-9 and TRBJ1-2; possible D gene TRBD1, 5 bases. CDR3 size: 13 residues. Germline-derived CDR1 and CDR2 are SEHNR and FQNEAQ (reference sequence). V was pared by 2 bases and J by 3 bases, with 7 bases between. The full variable domain, rest sourced from reference TRBV7-9 and TRBJ1-2, is DTGVSQNPRHKITKRGQNVTFRCDPISEHNRLYWYRQTLGQGPEFLTYFQNEAQLEKSRLLSDRFSAERPKGSFSTLEIQRTEQGDSAMYLCASSLQGYYGYTFGSGTRLTVV.